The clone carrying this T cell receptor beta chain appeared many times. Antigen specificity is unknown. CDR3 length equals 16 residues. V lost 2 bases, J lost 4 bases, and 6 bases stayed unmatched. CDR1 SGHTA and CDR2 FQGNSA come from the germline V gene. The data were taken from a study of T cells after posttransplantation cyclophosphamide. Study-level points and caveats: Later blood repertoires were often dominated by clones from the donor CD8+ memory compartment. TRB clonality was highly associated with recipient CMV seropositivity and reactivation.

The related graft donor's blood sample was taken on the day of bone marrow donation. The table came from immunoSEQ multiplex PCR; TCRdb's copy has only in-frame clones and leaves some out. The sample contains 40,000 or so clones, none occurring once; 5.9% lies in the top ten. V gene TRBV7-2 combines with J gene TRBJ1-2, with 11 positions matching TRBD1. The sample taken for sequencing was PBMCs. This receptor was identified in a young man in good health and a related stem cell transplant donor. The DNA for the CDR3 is TGTGCCAGCAGCTTAATAGGACAGGGGGCCCTCTATGGCTACACCTTC. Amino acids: CASSLIGQGALYGYTF. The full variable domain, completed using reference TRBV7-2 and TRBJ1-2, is GAGVSQSPSNKVTEKGKDVELRCDPISGHTALYWYRQSLGQGLEFLIYFQGNSAPDKSGLPSDRFSAERTGGSVSTLTIQRTQQEDSAVYLCASSLIGQGALYGYTFGSGTRLTVV.